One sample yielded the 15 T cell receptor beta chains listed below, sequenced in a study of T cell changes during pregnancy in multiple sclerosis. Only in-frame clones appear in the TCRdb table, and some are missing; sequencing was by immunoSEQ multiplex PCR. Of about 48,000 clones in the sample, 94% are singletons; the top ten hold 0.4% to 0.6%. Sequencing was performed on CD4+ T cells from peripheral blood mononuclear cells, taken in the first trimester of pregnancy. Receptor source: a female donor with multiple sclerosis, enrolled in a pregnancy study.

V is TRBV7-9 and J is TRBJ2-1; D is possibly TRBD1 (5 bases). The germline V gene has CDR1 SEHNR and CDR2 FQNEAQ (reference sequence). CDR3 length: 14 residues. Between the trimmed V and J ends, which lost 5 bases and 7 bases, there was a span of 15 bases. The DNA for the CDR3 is TGTGCCAGCAGCCATGAGGCCCAGGGTAATGAGCAGTTCTTC. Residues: CASSHEAQGNEQFF.

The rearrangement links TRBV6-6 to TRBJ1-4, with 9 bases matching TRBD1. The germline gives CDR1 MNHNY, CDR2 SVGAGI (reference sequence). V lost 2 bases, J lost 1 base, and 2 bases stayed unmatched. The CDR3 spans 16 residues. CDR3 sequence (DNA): TGTGCCAGCAGTTACCCGGGACAGGGAACTAATGAAAAACTGTTTTTT. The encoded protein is CASSYPGQGTNEKLFF.

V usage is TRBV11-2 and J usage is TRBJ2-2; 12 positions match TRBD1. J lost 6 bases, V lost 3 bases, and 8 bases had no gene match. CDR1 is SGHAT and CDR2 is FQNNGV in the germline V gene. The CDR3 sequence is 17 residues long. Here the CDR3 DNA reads TGTGCCAGCAGCTTTTACCGGGACAGGGGGCTGTCCGGGGAGCTGTTTTTT. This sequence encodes CASSFYRDRGLSGELFF. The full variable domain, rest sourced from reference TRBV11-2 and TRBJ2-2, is EAGVAQSPRYKIIEKRQSVAFWCNPISGHATLYWYQQILGQGPKLLIQFQNNGVVDDSQLPKDRFSAERLKGVDSTLKIQPAKLEDSAVYLCASSFYRDRGLSGELFFGEGSRLTVL.

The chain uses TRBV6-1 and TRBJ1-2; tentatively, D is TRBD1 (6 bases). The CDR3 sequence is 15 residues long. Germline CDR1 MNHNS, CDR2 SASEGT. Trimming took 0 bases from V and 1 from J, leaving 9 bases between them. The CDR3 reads CASSEAGGLNYGYTF. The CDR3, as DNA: TGTGCCAGCAGTGAAGCGGGGGGGCTTAACTATGGCTACACCTTC.

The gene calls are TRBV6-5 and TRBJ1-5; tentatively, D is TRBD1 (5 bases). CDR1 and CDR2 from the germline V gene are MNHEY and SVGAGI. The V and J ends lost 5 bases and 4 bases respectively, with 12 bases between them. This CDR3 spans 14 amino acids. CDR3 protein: CASSDPGGNQPQHF. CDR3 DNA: TGTGCCAGCAGTGACCCGGGGGGTAATCAGCCCCAGCATTTT.

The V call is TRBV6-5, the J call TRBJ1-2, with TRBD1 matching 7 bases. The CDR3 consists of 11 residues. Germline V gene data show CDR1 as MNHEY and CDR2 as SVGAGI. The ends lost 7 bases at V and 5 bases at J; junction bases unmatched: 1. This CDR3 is CASTGGYGYTF. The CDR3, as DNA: TGTGCCAGCACAGGGGGATATGGCTACACCTTC.

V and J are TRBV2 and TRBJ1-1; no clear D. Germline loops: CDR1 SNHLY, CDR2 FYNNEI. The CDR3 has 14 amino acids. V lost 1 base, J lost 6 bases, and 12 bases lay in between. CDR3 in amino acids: CASSEGIRVAEAFF. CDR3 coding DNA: TGTGCCAGCAGTGAAGGGATCCGGGTTGCTGAAGCTTTCTTT.

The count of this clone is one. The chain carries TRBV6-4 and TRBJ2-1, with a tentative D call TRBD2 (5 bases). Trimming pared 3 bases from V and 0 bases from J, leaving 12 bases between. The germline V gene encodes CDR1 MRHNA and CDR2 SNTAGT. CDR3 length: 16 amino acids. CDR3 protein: CASSDSLGSSYNEQFF. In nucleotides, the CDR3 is TGTGCCAGCAGTGATTCGCTGGGGAGCTCCTACAATGAGCAGTTCTTC.

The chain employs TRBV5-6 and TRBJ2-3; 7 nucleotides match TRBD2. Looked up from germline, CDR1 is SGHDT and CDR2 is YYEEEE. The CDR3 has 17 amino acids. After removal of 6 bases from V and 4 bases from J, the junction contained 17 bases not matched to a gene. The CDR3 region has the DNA TGTGCCAGCACCAACCTCGGGGGGTTTGGGGCTCCAGATACGCAGTATTTT. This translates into CASTNLGGFGAPDTQYF.

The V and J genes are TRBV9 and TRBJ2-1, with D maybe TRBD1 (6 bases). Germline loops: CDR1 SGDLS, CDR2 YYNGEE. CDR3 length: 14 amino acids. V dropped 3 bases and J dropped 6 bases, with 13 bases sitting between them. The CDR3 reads CASSDRVKGNEQFF. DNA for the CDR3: TGTGCCAGCAGCGACAGGGTAAAGGGCAATGAGCAGTTCTTC.

In DNA, the CDR3 is TGCGCCAGCAGCTCGCGGGGACAGGGGTATGCAACTAATGAAAAACTGTTTTTT. Translated, it gives CASSSRGQGYATNEKLFF. The rearrangement joins TRBV5-1 to TRBJ1-4; 10 nucleotides match TRBD1. Germline CDR1 is SGHRS and CDR2 is YFSETQ. CDR3 length equals 18 residues. Germline trimming cut 3 bases from V and 0 bases from J; bases unmatched to any gene: 8. Supplemented by reference TRBV5-1 and TRBJ1-4, the full variable domain reads KAGVTQTPRYLIKTRGQQVTLSCSPISGHRSVSWYQQTPGQGLQFLFEYFSETQRNKGNFPGRFSGRQFSNSRSEMNVSTLELGDSALYLCASSSRGQGYATNEKLFFGSGTQLSVL.

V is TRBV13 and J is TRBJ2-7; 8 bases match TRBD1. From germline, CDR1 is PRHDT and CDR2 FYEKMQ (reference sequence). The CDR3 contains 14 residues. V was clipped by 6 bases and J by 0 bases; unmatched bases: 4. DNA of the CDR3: TGTGCCAGCAGTTCGGGACAGGACTCCTACGAGCAGTACTTC. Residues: CASSSGQDSYEQYF.

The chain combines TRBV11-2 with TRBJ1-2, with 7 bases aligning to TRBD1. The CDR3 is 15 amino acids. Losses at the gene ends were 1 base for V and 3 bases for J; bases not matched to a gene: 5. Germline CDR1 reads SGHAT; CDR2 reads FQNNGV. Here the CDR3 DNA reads TGTGCCAGCAGCTTAGTCAGGGGGACTGACTATGGCTACACCTTC. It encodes CASSLVRGTDYGYTF.

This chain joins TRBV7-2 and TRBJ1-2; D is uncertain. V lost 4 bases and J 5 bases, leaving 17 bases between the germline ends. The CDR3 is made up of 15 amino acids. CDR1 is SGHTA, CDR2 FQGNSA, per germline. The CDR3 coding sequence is TGTGCCAGCAGCTCGGACTTTTCGACCATGTATGGCTACACCTTC. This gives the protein CASSSDFSTMYGYTF.

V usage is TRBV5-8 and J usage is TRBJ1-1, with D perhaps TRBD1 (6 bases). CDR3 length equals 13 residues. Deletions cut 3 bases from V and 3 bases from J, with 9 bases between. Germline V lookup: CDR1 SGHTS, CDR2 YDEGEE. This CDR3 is CASSSDSYTEAFF. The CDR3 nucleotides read TGTGCCAGCAGCTCGGACAGCTACACTGAAGCTTTCTTT. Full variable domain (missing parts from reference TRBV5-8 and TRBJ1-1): EAGVTQSPTHLIKTRGQQATLRCSPISGHTSVYWYQQALGLGLQFLLWYDEGEERNRGNFPPRFSGRQFPNYSSELNVNALELEDSALYLCASSSDSYTEAFFGQGTRLTVV.